This T cell receptor beta chain comes out of a study of blood T cell repertoires in COVID-19. Background on the study: There were acute and convalescent COVID-19 samples, and they came from the United States, Italy and Spain. PBMCs, B-cell-depleted T cells, or T cells provided the cDNA or gDNA that made up the material.

Here immunoSEQ multiplex PCR was the method, and the copy in TCRdb shows in-frame clones only, minus some. The sample lists about 180,000 clones, 80% to 90% seen once, with around 9% in the top ten. CDR1 MDHEN and CDR2 SYDVKM come from the germline V gene. There are 14 residues in the CDR3. V gave up 7 bases and J gave up 4 bases, with 16 bases separating them. The material sequenced was peripheral blood. This clonotype was obtained from a man in his fifties or sixties with active or convalescent COVID-19. The chain joins TRBV28 to TRBJ1-2, with D maybe TRBD1 (6 bases). The CDR3 DNA reads as TGTGCCAGCACCCCGGACAGCTCACCCTATGGCTACACCTTC. This encodes CASTPDSSPYGYTF.